These 11 T cell receptor beta chains came from one sample sequenced in a study of blood T cell repertoires in COVID-19. Only in-frame clones appear in the TCRdb table, and some are missing; sequencing was by immunoSEQ multiplex PCR. Here the sample spans roughly 250,000 clones, roughly nine tenths being singletons. Sequenced material: peripheral blood. The receptors were gathered from a man in his sixties who had recovered from COVID-19.

The rearrangement joins TRBV13 to TRBJ2-7; the match to TRBD2 covers 7 bases. The CDR3 spans 15 residues. Germline V gives CDR1 PRHDT, CDR2 FYEKMQ (reference sequence). V shed 5 bases and J 0 bases; nucleotides not matched to a gene: 7. This CDR3 is CASSPRGGSSYEQYF. In DNA, the CDR3 is TGTGCCAGCAGCCCTCGCGGGGGAAGCTCCTACGAGCAGTACTTC.

The V call is TRBV19, the J call TRBJ2-1; D is unclear. Germline V gives CDR1 LNHDA, CDR2 SQIVND (reference sequence). This CDR3 has 16 residues. V gave up 0 bases and J gave up 7 bases, with 16 bases separating them. CDR3 amino acids: CASSIDLPGSFNEQFF. The CDR3 DNA is TGTGCCAGTAGTATAGACCTTCCGGGTAGTTTTAATGAGCAGTTCTTC. The complete variable domain, with remaining parts taken from reference TRBV19 and TRBJ2-1, reads DGGITQSPKYLFRKEGQNVTLSCEQNLNHDAMYWYRQDPGQGLRLIYYSQIVNDFQKGDIAEGYSVSREKKESFPLTVTSAQKNPTAFYLCASSIDLPGSFNEQFFGPGTRLTVL.

The chain recombines TRBV28 with TRBJ2-7; D may be TRBD1 (6 bases). The CDR3 has 12 amino acids. Germline V lookup: CDR1 MDHEN, CDR2 SYDVKM. Trimming shortened V by 5 bases and J by 9 bases, and 14 bases separated the two germline ends. CDR3 in DNA: TGTGCCAGCAGTCCACGTCAGACAGGGCAGTACTTC. Protein sequence: CASSPRQTGQYF.

The chain recombines TRBV18 with TRBJ2-1; TRBD2 matches 9 bases. This CDR3 contains 16 residues. Germline V lookup: CDR1 KGHSH, CDR2 LQKENI. The ends lost 2 bases at V and 10 bases at J; junction bases unmatched: 12. The CDR3 DNA sequence: TGTGCCAGCTCACCAGGAGGGACTAGCCGAGTTATAGAGCAGTTCTTC. Residues: CASSPGGTSRVIEQFF.

This sequence joins TRBV13 and TRBJ2-1; the match to TRBD1 covers 8 bases. V shed 5 bases, J shed 1 base, and the junction held 10 bases outside the gene matches. The CDR3 extends over 17 amino acids. Germline loops: CDR1 PRHDT, CDR2 FYEKMQ (reference sequence). CDR3: CASSIGQGSWSYNEQFF. Here the CDR3 DNA reads TGTGCCAGCAGCATCGGACAGGGAAGTTGGTCCTACAATGAGCAGTTCTTC.

This clone has just a few counts. The chain joins TRBV28 to TRBJ1-5, with D unclear. Trimming took off 5 bases at V and 4 bases at J, with 9 bases between the two ends. CDR3 length equals 13 residues. Germline values: CDR1 MDHEN, CDR2 SYDVKM. CDR3 in amino acids: CASSPLPNQPQHF. CDR3 DNA sequence: TGTGCCAGCAGTCCCCTCCCTAATCAGCCCCAGCATTTT.

The CDR3 is CASRDRGNTEAFF. As DNA, the CDR3 is TGTGCCAGCAGGGACAGGGGGAACACTGAAGCTTTCTTT. The chain joins TRBV6-5 to TRBJ1-1; 9 nucleotides agree with TRBD1. The germline V gene encodes CDR1 MNHEY and CDR2 SVGAGI. The V and J ends lost 6 bases and 1 base, in that order; junction bases with no gene match: 0. The CDR3 is made up of 13 amino acids.

The chain has TRBV29-1 and TRBJ1-2; 7 nucleotides align to TRBD1. J was trimmed by 7 bases and V by 5 bases; bases with no gene match: 10. This CDR3 comprises 13 residues. Germline V gene sequence: CDR1 SQVTM, CDR2 ANQGSEA. The DNA for the CDR3 is TGCAGCGTTTGGAGGGACAGAGGGTTTGGCTACACCTTC. Translation: CSVWRDRGFGYTF.

This clone has just one count. The genes are TRBV19 and TRBJ1-5; TRBD1 matches 9 bases. Unmatched junction bases numbered 9, after V lost 5 bases and J lost 1 base. The CDR3 sequence is 17 residues long. Germline V lookup: CDR1 LNHDA, CDR2 SQIVND (reference sequence). The CDR3 DNA follows: TGTGCCAGTAGTCCCCTGCGGGACAGGGCGAGCAATCAGCCCCAGCATTTT. Amino acid sequence: CASSPLRDRASNQPQHF.

The chain has TRBV29-1 and TRBJ2-3; D gene ambiguous. The CDR3 has 12 residues. Germline assignment: CDR1 SQVTM and CDR2 ANQGSEA. The germline V and J ends were trimmed by 3 bases and 4 bases, with 8 bases remaining between them. CDR3 amino acids: CSVDHSPDTQYF. CDR3 DNA sequence: TGCAGCGTTGATCATAGTCCAGATACGCAGTATTTT.

This clone was observed a single time. The genes are TRBV11-2 and TRBJ2-3, with no clear D. CDR3 length: 12 amino acids. V lost 3 bases, J lost 4 bases, and 5 bases lay in between. Germline CDR1 and CDR2: SGHAT and FQNNGV. CDR3 sequence: CASSFISDTQYF. CDR3 nucleotides: TGTGCCAGCAGCTTTATATCAGATACGCAGTATTTT. The variable domain in full, completed from reference TRBV11-2 and TRBJ2-3, reads EAGVAQSPRYKIIEKRQSVAFWCNPISGHATLYWYQQILGQGPKLLIQFQNNGVVDDSQLPKDRFSAERLKGVDSTLKIQPAKLEDSAVYLCASSFISDTQYFGPGTRLTVL.